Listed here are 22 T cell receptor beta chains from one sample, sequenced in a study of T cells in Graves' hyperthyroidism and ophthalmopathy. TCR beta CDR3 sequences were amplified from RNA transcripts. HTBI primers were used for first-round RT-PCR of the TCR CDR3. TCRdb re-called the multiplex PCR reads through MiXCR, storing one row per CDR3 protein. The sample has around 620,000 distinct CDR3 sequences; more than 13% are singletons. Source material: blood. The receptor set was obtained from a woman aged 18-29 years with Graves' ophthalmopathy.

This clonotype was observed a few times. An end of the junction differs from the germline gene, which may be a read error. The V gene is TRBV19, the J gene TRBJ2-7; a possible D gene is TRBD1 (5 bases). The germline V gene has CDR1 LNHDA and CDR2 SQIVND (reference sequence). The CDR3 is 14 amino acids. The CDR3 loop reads CASSLDDSSYEQYF. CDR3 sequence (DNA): TGTGCCAGTAGTCTAGATGACAGCTCCTACGAGCAGTACTTC.

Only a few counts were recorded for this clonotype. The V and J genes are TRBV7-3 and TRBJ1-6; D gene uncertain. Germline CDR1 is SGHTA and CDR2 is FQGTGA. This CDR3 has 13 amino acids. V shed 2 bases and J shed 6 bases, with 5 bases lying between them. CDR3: CASSLWGNSPLHF. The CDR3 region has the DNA TGTGCCAGCAGCTTATGGGGTAATTCACCCCTCCACTTT.

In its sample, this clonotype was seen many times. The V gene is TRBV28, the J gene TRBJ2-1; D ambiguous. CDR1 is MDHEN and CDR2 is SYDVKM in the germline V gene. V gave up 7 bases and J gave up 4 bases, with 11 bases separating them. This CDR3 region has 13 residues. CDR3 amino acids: CASNDPYYNEQFF. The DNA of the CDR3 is TGTGCCAGCAACGACCCATATTACAATGAGCAGTTCTTC.

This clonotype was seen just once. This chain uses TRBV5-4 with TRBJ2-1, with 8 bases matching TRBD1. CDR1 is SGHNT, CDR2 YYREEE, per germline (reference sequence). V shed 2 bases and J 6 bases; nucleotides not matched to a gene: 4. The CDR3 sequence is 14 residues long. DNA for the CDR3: TGTGCCAGCAGCTTAAGGACAGGGCTCAATGAGCAGTTCTTC. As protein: CASSLRTGLNEQFF.

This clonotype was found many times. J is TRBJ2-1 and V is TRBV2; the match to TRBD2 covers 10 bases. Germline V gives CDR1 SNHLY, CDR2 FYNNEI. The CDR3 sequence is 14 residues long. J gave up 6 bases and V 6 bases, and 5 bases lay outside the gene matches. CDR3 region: CASREREGSNEQFF. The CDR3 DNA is TGTGCCAGCAGGGAGCGGGAGGGCTCCAATGAGCAGTTCTTC.

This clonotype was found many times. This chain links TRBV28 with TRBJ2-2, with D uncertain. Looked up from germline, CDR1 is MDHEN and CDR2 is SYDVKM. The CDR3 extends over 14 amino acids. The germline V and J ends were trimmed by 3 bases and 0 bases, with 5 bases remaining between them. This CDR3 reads CASSFLANTGELFF. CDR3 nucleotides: TGTGCCAGCAGTTTCCTAGCGAACACCGGGGAGCTGTTTTTT.

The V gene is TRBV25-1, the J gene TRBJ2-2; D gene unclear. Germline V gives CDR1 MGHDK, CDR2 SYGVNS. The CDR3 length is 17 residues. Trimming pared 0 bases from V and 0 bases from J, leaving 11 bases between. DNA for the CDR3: TGTGCCAGCAGTGAATACGGTCGAACAGCGAACACCGGGGAGCTGTTTTTT. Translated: CASSEYGRTANTGELFF.

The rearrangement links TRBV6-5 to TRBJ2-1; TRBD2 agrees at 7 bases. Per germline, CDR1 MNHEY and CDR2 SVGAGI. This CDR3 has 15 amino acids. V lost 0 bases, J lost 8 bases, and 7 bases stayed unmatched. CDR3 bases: TGTGCCAGCAGTTACTCCCCCGGGAGGAGTGATGAGCAGTTCTTC. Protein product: CASSYSPGRSDEQFF.

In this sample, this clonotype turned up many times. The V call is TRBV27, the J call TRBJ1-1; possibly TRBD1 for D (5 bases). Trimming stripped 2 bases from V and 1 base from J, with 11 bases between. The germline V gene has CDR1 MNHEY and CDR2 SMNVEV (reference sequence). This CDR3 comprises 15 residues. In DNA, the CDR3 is TGTGCCAGCAGTTTAAAAAAGGGGTCGAACACTGAAGCTTTCTTT. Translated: CASSLKKGSNTEAFF.

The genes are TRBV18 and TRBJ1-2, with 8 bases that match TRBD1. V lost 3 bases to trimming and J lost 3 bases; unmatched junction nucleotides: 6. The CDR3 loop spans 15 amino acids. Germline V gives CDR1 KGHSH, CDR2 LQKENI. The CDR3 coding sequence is TGTGCCAGCTCACCGGGACAGGATATCTACTATGGCTACACCTTC. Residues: CASSPGQDIYYGYTF.

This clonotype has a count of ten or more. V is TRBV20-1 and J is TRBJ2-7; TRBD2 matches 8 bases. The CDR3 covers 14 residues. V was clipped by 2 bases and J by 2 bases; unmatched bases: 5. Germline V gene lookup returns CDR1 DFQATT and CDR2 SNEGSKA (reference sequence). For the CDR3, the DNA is TGCAGTGCTAGAAAACTAGCGGCCCCCTACGAGCAGTACTTC. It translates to CSARKLAAPYEQYF.

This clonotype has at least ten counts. CDR3 residues: CASSWGDSGVDIQYF. CDR3 bases: TGTGCCAGCAGTTGGGGGGACAGCGGCGTGGACATTCAGTACTTC. J is TRBJ2-4 and V is TRBV28; possibly TRBD1 for D (7 bases). CDR3 length: 15 amino acids. Trimming took off 4 bases at V and 8 bases at J, with 18 bases between the two ends. Germline CDR1 is MDHEN and CDR2 is SYDVKM.

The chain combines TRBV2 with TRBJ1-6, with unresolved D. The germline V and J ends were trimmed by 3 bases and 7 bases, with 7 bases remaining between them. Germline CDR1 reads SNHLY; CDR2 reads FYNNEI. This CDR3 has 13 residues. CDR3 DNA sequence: TGTGCCAGCAGTGATGGGTGGAATTCACCCCTCCACTTT. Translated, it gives CASSDGWNSPLHF.

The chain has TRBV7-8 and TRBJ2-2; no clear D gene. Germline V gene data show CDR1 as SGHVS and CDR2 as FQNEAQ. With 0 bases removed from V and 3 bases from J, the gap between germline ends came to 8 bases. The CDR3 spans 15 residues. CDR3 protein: CASSLARGDTGELFF. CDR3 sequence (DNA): TGTGCCAGCAGCTTAGCGCGAGGCGACACCGGGGAGCTGTTTTTT.

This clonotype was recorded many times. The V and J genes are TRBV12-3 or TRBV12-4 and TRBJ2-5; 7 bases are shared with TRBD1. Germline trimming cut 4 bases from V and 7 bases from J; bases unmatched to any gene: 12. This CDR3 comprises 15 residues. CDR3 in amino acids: CASSSPDRARGTQYF. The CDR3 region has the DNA TGTGCCAGCAGTTCCCCCGACAGGGCGAGGGGGACCCAGTACTTC.

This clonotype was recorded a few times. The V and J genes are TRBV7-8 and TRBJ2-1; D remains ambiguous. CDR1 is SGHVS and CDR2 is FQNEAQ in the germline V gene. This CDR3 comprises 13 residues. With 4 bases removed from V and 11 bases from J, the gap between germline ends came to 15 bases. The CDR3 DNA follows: TGTGCCAGCAGCTCCTCAAGCGCGAGACAGCAGTTCTTC. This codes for CASSSSSARQQFF.

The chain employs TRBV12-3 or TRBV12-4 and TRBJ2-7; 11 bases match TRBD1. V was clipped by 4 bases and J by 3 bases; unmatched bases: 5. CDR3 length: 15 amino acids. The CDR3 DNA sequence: TGTGCCAGCAGTTCCCGGACAGGGGGCTTCTACGAGCAGTACTTC. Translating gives CASSSRTGGFYEQYF.

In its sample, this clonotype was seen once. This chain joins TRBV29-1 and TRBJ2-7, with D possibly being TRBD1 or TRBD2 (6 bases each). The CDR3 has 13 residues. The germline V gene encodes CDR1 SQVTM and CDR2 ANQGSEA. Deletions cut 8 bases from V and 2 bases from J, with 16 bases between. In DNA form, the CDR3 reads TGCAGCCGTCAGGGGCGGGAAGCCTACGAGCAGTACTTC. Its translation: CSRQGREAYEQYF.

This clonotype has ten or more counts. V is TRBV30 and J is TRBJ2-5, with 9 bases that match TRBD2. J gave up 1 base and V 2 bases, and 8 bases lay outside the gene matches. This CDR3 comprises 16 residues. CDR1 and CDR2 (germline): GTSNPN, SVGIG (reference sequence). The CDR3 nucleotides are TGTGCCTGGAGTACCGCCCGGACTAGCGCCCAAGAGACCCAGTACTTC. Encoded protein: CAWSTARTSAQETQYF.

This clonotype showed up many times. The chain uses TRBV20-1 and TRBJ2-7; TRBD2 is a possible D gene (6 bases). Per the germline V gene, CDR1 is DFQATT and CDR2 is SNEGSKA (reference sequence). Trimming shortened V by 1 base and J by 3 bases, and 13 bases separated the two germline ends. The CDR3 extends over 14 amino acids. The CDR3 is CSARGRGWDYEQYF. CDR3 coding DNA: TGCAGTGCTAGAGGGCGGGGTTGGGACTACGAGCAGTACTTC.

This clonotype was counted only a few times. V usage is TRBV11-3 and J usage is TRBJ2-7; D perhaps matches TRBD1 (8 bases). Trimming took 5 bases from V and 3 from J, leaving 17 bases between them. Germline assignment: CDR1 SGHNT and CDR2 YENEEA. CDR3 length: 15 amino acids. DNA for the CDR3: TGTGCCAGCAGCCGCAGGGGGCGGGAGCTCTACGAGCAGTACTTC. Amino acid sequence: CASSRRGRELYEQYF.

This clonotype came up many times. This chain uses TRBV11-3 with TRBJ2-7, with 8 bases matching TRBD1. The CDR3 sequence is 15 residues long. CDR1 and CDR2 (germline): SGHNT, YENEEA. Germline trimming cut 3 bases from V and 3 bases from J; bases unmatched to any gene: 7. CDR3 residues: CASSFSGGADYEQYF. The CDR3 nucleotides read TGTGCCAGCAGCTTCTCAGGGGGCGCCGACTACGAGCAGTACTTC.